Below are 11 T cell receptor beta chains sequenced from a single sample in a study of control samples from healthy donors and cancer patients. Assay: immunoSEQ multiplex PCR; the TCRdb copy retains only in-frame clones and omits some. Counted here are some 10,000 clones, roughly 91% occurring once; the ten biggest clones make up 20% to 25%. Sequenced input: PBMCs. These receptors were taken from a man between 60 and 75 years old with colorectal cancer.

The chain joins TRBV28 to TRBJ2-7; no firm D call. The V gene's germline CDR1 is MDHEN and CDR2 SYDVKM. CDR3 size: 13 residues. The V end was cut by 2 bases, the J end by 4 bases, with 9 bases between. The CDR3 loop is CASSLVLGYEQYF. In nucleotides, the CDR3 is TGTGCCAGCAGTTTAGTTCTTGGGTACGAGCAGTACTTC.

This sequence joins TRBV2 and TRBJ1-5; possible D gene TRBD1, 5 bases. Trimming stripped 6 bases from V and 0 bases from J, with 9 bases between. The CDR3 is 14 amino acids. Looked up from germline, CDR1 is SNHLY and CDR2 is FYNNEI. Here the CDR3 DNA reads TGTGCCAGCAGGGGGGGACTTAGCAATCAGCCCCAGCATTTT. It encodes CASRGGLSNQPQHF.

The V and J genes are TRBV19 and TRBJ1-5; D possibly corresponds to TRBD1 (6 bases). CDR1 is LNHDA, CDR2 SQIVND, per germline (reference sequence). CDR3 size: 16 residues. Between the trimmed V and J ends, which lost 6 bases and 5 bases, there was a span of 20 bases. The CDR3 DNA follows: TGTGCCAGTAGCCTCCGTTTGGACAGAGGTCATCAGCCCCAGCATTTT. This sequence encodes CASSLRLDRGHQPQHF.

The chain uses TRBV6-4 and TRBJ2-3; 7 bases are a match to TRBD1. Trimming cost V 2 bases and J 1 base; bases outside gene matches: 3. The CDR3 loop spans 15 amino acids. In germline, CDR1 is MRHNA, CDR2 SNTAGT. In DNA form, the CDR3 reads TGTGCCAGCAGTGACAGGGGGCATCGCACAGATACGCAGTATTTT. Amino acids: CASSDRGHRTDTQYF.

The chain links TRBV7-7 to TRBJ2-1; 10 bases fit TRBD2. Germline V gives CDR1 SSHAT, CDR2 FNYEAQ (reference sequence). The V and J ends lost 1 base and 4 bases, in that order; junction bases with no gene match: 4. The CDR3 runs 16 residues. The CDR3 DNA is TGTGCCAGCAGCTTAGGGGGACTAGCGAAATACAATGAGCAGTTCTTC. It is translated as CASSLGGLAKYNEQFF.

The chain links TRBV11-2 to TRBJ2-1; 8 nucleotides match TRBD1. The CDR3 loop spans 15 amino acids. The germline V gene has CDR1 SGHAT and CDR2 FQNNGV. The trim removed 4 bases at V and 2 bases at J, leaving 4 bases unmatched. The DNA for the CDR3 is TGTGCCAGCAGCTACGTACAGGGGGCCTACAATGAGCAGTTCTTC. Its protein is CASSYVQGAYNEQFF.

The chain joins TRBV6-5 to TRBJ1-1; D may be TRBD1 (6 bases). This CDR3 comprises 13 residues. Germline lookup yields CDR1 MNHEY and CDR2 SVGAGI. The V end lost 5 bases, the J end lost 3 bases, and 10 bases lay between the germline ends. Here the CDR3 DNA reads TGTGCCAGCAGTCGAAACAGGGACACTGAAGCTTTCTTT. Translation: CASSRNRDTEAFF.

The rearrangement links TRBV2 to TRBJ2-4, with 9 bases lining up with TRBD2. J was trimmed by 8 bases and V by 7 bases; bases with no gene match: 12. The CDR3 is made up of 15 amino acids. Germline V gene lookup returns CDR1 SNHLY and CDR2 FYNNEI. The CDR3 nucleotides read TGTGCCAGCACCGTGGCGGGGGGGCCCGGGGACATTCAGTACTTC. Protein: CASTVAGGPGDIQYF.

This chain uses TRBV21-1 with TRBJ1-5; the DNA was not used to check the table's D call, TRBD1. TRBV21-1 is a pseudogene. The CDR3 covers 18 residues. As DNA, the CDR3 is TGTGCCAGCAGCAAAGGGGGGCTTGGATCCCGCGGCAATCAGCCCCAGCATTTT. Protein product: CASSKGGLGSRGNQPQHF.

In DNA form, the CDR3 reads TGTGCCAGCAGCCAAGATTACAGGGCCGCAGATACGCAGTATTTT. It codes for CASSQDYRAADTQYF. V and J are TRBV4-2 and TRBJ2-3, with a possible D match to TRBD1 (6 bases). This CDR3 is 15 amino acids long. Germline-derived CDR1 and CDR2 are LGHNA and YNFKEQ. With 0 bases removed from V and 4 bases from J, the gap between germline ends came to 11 bases.

V and J are TRBV25-1 and TRBJ1-2; possibly TRBD1 for D (5 bases). Trimming cost V 1 base and J 3 bases, with 12 bases left between them. There are 15 residues in the CDR3. Germline assignment: CDR1 MGHDK and CDR2 SYGVNS. The CDR3 DNA reads as TGTGCCAGCAGTGAATCAGGCAGGGCGCACTATGGCTACACCTTC. This codes for CASSESGRAHYGYTF.